This T cell receptor beta chain is drawn from a study of response to subunit inactivated influenza vaccine. The V and J ends lost 10 bases and 0 bases, in that order; junction bases with no gene match: 16. Germline values: CDR1 MNHEY, CDR2 SVGEGT. This CDR3 has 20 amino acids. TCRdb re-derived calls from the RT-PCR reads in MiXCR, one entry per CDR3 protein. The table includes 800,000 or so distinct CDR3 sequences, 21% detected once. The V gene is TRBV6-2 or TRBV6-3, the J gene TRBJ2-6, with TRBD1 matching over 12 bases. The input for sequencing was PBMCs from blood, taken less than 6 days after vaccination. The TCR was taken from a man between 50 and 59 years old who received an inactivated influenza vaccine. The CDR3 bases are TGTGCCATCACTTACTCGATGGGACAGGGGGCTCCCTCTGGGGCCAACGTCCTGACTTTC. Protein product: CAITYSMGQGAPSGANVLTF.